This T cell receptor beta chain was recorded in a study of follicular helper T cells after annual influenza vaccination. TCRB sequencing was done at Survey resolution level. Profiled with immunoSEQ multiplex PCR; TCRdb holds only in-frame clones, not every one. The top ten clones hold approximately 1.5% of a sample with 6,500 to 7,000 clones, approximately 82% of them seen once. The CDR3 runs to 14 residues. The V gene's germline CDR1 is LGHNA and CDR2 YSLEER. The V gene lost 6 bases and the J gene lost 4 bases, with 12 bases spanning the gap. The sample's time point: 2015-2016 season, 7 days after influenza vaccination. Sorted blood CD4 subsets were sequenced before and after adults received seasonal inactivated influenza vaccine. Vaccine contraindications, substance abuse, HIV/AIDS, active malignancy and active illness excluded donors. Blood volume per time point ranged from roughly 40 to 110 mL.

The receptor was isolated from an adult who received the influenza vaccine. Sequenced here: CXCR5- memory CD4+ T cells sorted from blood, sampled 7 days after influenza vaccination. The chain uses TRBV4-3 and TRBJ2-2; D perhaps matches TRBD1 (5 bases). Written as DNA, the CDR3 is TGCGCCAGCAGTCCCAGGGTGGCCACCGGGGAGCTGTTTTTT. The encoded protein is CASSPRVATGELFF.